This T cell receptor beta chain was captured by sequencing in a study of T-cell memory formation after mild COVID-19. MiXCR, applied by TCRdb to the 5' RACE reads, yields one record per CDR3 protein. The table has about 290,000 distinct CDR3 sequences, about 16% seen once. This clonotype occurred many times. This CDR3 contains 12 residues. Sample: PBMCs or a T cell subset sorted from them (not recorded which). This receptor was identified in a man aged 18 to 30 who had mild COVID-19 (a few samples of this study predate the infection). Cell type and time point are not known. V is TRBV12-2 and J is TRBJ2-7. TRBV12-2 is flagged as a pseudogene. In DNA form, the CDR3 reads TGTGCAAGTCGCTTACACTCCTACGAGCAGTACGTC. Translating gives CASRLHSYEQYV.